A single sample is the source of the 31 T cell receptor beta chains below, sequenced in a study of radiation and T cells in renal cell carcinoma. The method was immunoSEQ multiplex PCR; TCRdb's version includes in-frame clones alone and lacks a portion of them. The data hold about 130,000 clones, with 88% observed a single time. Time point noted: baseline pretreatment blood. Treatment of the sample: 15 Gy SBRT to primary tumor, nephrectomy 4 weeks later. This specimen was blood, taken from a patient whose treatment included radiotherapy and nephrectomy. The receptors were gathered from a woman aged 50 to 65 with renal cell carcinoma.

The chain joins TRBV15 to TRBJ2-1, with TRBD1 identical over 7 bases. CDR3 length: 14 amino acids. Per the germline V gene, CDR1 is LNHNV and CDR2 is YYDKDF (reference sequence). The V and J ends lost 1 base and 12 bases, in that order; junction bases with no gene match: 9. The CDR3 here is CATSRGGQVQRQFF. The CDR3, as DNA: TGTGCCACCAGCAGAGGCGGACAGGTTCAACGGCAGTTCTTC. The full variable domain, rest sourced from reference TRBV15 and TRBJ2-1, is DAMVIQNPRYQVTQFGKPVTLSCSQTLNHNVMYWYQQKSSQAPKLLFHYYDKDFNNEADTPDNFQSRRPNTSFCFLDIRSPGLGDTAMYLCATSRGGQVQRQFFGPGTRLTVL.

In this sample, this clone turned up once. The chain has TRBV5-4 and TRBJ2-1; 13 bases are shared with TRBD2. Trimming took 6 bases from V and 8 from J; bases not matched to a gene: 11. The CDR3 has 16 residues. CDR1 is SGHNT and CDR2 is YYREEE in the germline V gene (reference sequence). CDR3 coding DNA: TGTGCCAGCACCAAAAGACTAGCGGGGGGTGGGGATGAGCAGTTCTTC. It encodes CASTKRLAGGGDEQFF.

The chain combines TRBV5-1 with TRBJ1-1; 7 bases are shared with TRBD1. After removal of 1 base from V and 3 bases from J, the junction contained 9 bases not matched to a gene. CDR1 is SGHRS, CDR2 YFSETQ, per germline. This CDR3 is built from 16 residues. The CDR3 loop reads CASSLTLGGRYTEAFF. The CDR3 DNA is TGCGCCAGCAGCTTGACGTTAGGGGGCAGGTACACTGAAGCTTTCTTT.

Note on this clone: The junction departs from germline at one end; a sequencing error may be responsible. The V and J genes are TRBV7-7 and TRBJ2-5, with D possibly being TRBD1 (7 bases). Germline V lookup: CDR1 SSHAT, CDR2 FNYEAQ (reference sequence). The CDR3 sequence is 15 residues long. This CDR3 is CASSPIRDSGETQYF. DNA for the CDR3: TGTGCTAGCAGCCCTATCCGGGACAGCGGGGAGACCCAGTACTTC. Supplemented by reference TRBV7-7 and TRBJ2-5, the full variable domain reads GAGVSQSPRYKVTKRGQDVTLRCDPISSHATLYWYQQALGQGPEFLTYFNYEAQPDKSGLPSDRFSAERPEGSISTLTIQRTEQRDSAMYRCASSPIRDSGETQYFGPGTRLLVL.

Comments on this clone: Mismatch with germline at one junction end may stem from a read error. The chain recombines TRBV5-1 with TRBJ2-7; D could derive from TRBD1 or TRBD2 (5 bases each). Germline V lookup: CDR1 SGHRS, CDR2 YFSETQ. The CDR3 contains 10 residues. The CDR3: CASRSGPGRF. DNA for the CDR3: TGCGCCAGCAGGTCGGGGCCAGGAAGGTTC. Looking up the rest from reference TRBV5-1 and TRBJ2-7 gives the full variable domain: KAGVTQTPRYLIKTRGQQVTLSCSPISGHRSVSWYQQTPGQGLQFLFEYFSETQRNKGNFPGRFSGRQFSNSRSEMNVSTLELGDSALYLCASRSGPGRFGPGTRLTVT.

The chain has TRBV6-1 and TRBJ2-3, with 9 bases matching TRBD1. The germline CDR1 and CDR2 sequences are MNHNS and SASEGT. Unmatched junction bases numbered 5, after V lost 0 bases and J lost 4 bases. The length of the CDR3 is 16 residues. The CDR3 here is CASSEAFTGGADTQYF. In nucleotides, the CDR3 is TGTGCCAGCAGTGAAGCCTTTACAGGGGGCGCAGATACGCAGTATTTT.

The rearrangement joins TRBV9 to TRBJ1-1; D might be TRBD1 (5 bases). This CDR3 region has 15 residues. The V end was cut by 2 bases, the J end by 2 bases, with 13 bases between. Germline values: CDR1 SGDLS, CDR2 YYNGEE. The chain's CDR3 is CASSVRGQGNTEAFF. For the CDR3, the DNA is TGTGCCAGCAGCGTTAGAGGGCAGGGCAACACTGAAGCTTTCTTT.

The gene calls are TRBV5-4 and TRBJ1-2; possibly TRBD1 for D (5 bases). V lost 3 bases and J 14 bases, leaving 29 bases between the germline ends. CDR3 length: 16 residues. Germline V gene data show CDR1 as SGHNT and CDR2 as YYREEE (reference sequence). Here the CDR3 reads CASSSGIDPQGSSSTF. The CDR3 DNA is TGTGCCAGCAGCTCAGGGATCGACCCTCAGGGTAGTTCTTCAACCTTC.

This chain links TRBV5-4 with TRBJ2-7; no clear D gene. This CDR3 has 12 amino acids. V shed 2 bases and J shed 3 bases, with 6 bases lying between them. Looked up from germline, CDR1 is SGHNT and CDR2 is YYREEE (reference sequence). The CDR3 region has the DNA TGTGCCAGCAGCTTCTCAAACTACGAGCAGTACTTC. Its translation is CASSFSNYEQYF.

V and J are TRBV5-1 and TRBJ1-2; 9 bases align to TRBD1. V trimming: 4 bases; J trimming: 7 bases; junction bases outside the gene matches: 5. CDR1 SGHRS and CDR2 YFSETQ come from the germline V gene. The CDR3 consists of 13 residues. The CDR3 nucleotides read TGCGCCAGCAGCCCATTGACAGGGGGTGGCTACACCTTC. It yields the protein CASSPLTGGGYTF. Full variable domain (rest looked up from reference TRBV5-1 and TRBJ1-2): KAGVTQTPRYLIKTRGQQVTLSCSPISGHRSVSWYQQTPGQGLQFLFEYFSETQRNKGNFPGRFSGRQFSNSRSEMNVSTLELGDSALYLCASSPLTGGGYTFGSGTRLTVV.

The chain uses TRBV5-1 and TRBJ2-2, with D possibly TRBD1 on 6 matching bases. The CDR3 sequence is 13 residues long. CDR1 and CDR2 (germline): SGHRS, YFSETQ. V lost 6 bases and J 4 bases, leaving 10 bases between the germline ends. The CDR3 loop is CASTHRVTGELFF. CDR3 coding DNA: TGCGCCAGCACCCACAGGGTCACCGGGGAGCTGTTTTTT.

The table lists this clone with a few counts. The chain joins TRBV6-6 to TRBJ1-2; 7 nucleotides agree with TRBD1. In germline, CDR1 is MNHNY, CDR2 SVGAGI (reference sequence). The CDR3 consists of 13 residues. Trimming took 5 bases from V and 4 from J; bases not matched to a gene: 4. The CDR3 DNA follows: TGTGCCAGCAGTGCGACAGGGACCTATGGCTACACCTTC. Translating it yields CASSATGTYGYTF.

The CDR3 reads CATSRSGRNNQPQHF. CDR3 nucleotides: TGTGCCACCAGCAGATCCGGACGAAACAATCAGCCCCAGCATTTT. J is TRBJ1-5 and V is TRBV15, with unresolved D. Per the germline V gene, CDR1 is LNHNV and CDR2 is YYDKDF (reference sequence). Trimming left V 2 bases short and J 3 bases short, with 11 bases between. CDR3 length equals 15 residues.

This chain connects TRBV19 to TRBJ1-1; TRBD1 might be the D (6 bases). In germline, CDR1 is LNHDA, CDR2 SQIVND (reference sequence). Trimming took off 5 bases at V and 5 bases at J, with 15 bases between the two ends. The CDR3 is made up of 14 amino acids. The CDR3 spells CASSLTGQLTEAFF. In nucleotides, the CDR3 is TGTGCCAGTAGTCTAACAGGACAGTTGACTGAAGCTTTCTTT. Complete variable domain (other parts from reference TRBV19 and TRBJ1-1): DGGITQSPKYLFRKEGQNVTLSCEQNLNHDAMYWYRQDPGQGLRLIYYSQIVNDFQKGDIAEGYSVSREKKESFPLTVTSAQKNPTAFYLCASSLTGQLTEAFFGQGTRLTVV.

V gene TRBV19 combines with J gene TRBJ2-6, with D perhaps TRBD2 (5 bases). CDR3 size: 16 residues. Germline V gene lookup returns CDR1 LNHDA and CDR2 SQIVND (reference sequence). Trimming removed 4 bases at V and 0 bases at J, with 10 bases between. The CDR3 here is CASSTFGISGANVLTF. The DNA for the CDR3 is TGTGCCAGTAGTACGTTCGGGATCTCTGGGGCCAACGTCCTGACTTTC.

V is TRBV19 and J is TRBJ2-7; 7 bases line up with TRBD1. The J segment lost 0 bases and the V segment lost 3 bases, leaving 5 bases of the junction unmatched. The CDR3 spans 15 residues. CDR1 LNHDA and CDR2 SQIVND come from the germline V gene (reference sequence). CDR3 loop: CASSIVRGSSYEQYF. The CDR3 DNA reads TGTGCCAGTAGTATCGTCAGGGGGTCCTCCTACGAGCAGTACTTC.

The rearrangement joins TRBV5-6 to TRBJ2-5, with 9 nucleotides matching TRBD1. The CDR3 loop spans 14 amino acids. The ends lost 5 bases at V and 4 bases at J; junction bases unmatched: 6. Germline CDR1 is SGHDT and CDR2 is YYEEEE. The CDR3 protein is CASSRDRVRETQYF. In DNA, the CDR3 is TGTGCCAGCAGTAGGGACAGGGTACGAGAGACCCAGTACTTC. Using reference TRBV5-6 and TRBJ2-5 for the parts outside the CDR3, the full variable domain is DAGVTQSPTHLIKTRGQQVTLRCSPKSGHDTVSWYQQALGQGPQFIFQYYEEEERQRGNFPDRFSGHQFPNYSSELNVNALLLGDSALYLCASSRDRVRETQYFGPGTRLLVL.

The chain couples TRBV13 to TRBJ2-1; 12 bases match TRBD2. Germline V CDR1 and CDR2: PRHDT, FYEKMQ (reference sequence). The CDR3 covers 17 residues. Unmatched junction bases numbered 11, after V lost 5 bases and J lost 6 bases. The chain's CDR3 is CASSRIVTSGGPNEQFF. The CDR3 DNA follows: TGTGCCAGCAGCCGAATCGTGACTAGCGGGGGACCCAATGAGCAGTTCTTC.

V usage is TRBV19 and J usage is TRBJ2-7, with TRBD1 as a possible D gene (6 bases). V dropped 8 bases and J dropped 2 bases, with 16 bases sitting between them. Germline V gene lookup returns CDR1 LNHDA and CDR2 SQIVND (reference sequence). The CDR3 runs to 14 residues. The CDR3 loop reads CASSAQGIAYEQYF. For the CDR3, the DNA is TGTGCCAGTTCCGCTCAGGGGATAGCCTACGAGCAGTACTTC. Based on the CDR3 plus reference TRBV19 and TRBJ2-7, the full variable domain is DGGITQSPKYLFRKEGQNVTLSCEQNLNHDAMYWYRQDPGQGLRLIYYSQIVNDFQKGDIAEGYSVSREKKESFPLTVTSAQKNPTAFYLCASSAQGIAYEQYFGPGTRLTVT.

The V gene is TRBV14, the J gene TRBJ2-3; 8 positions match TRBD2. This CDR3 region has 15 residues. With 4 bases clipped from V and 1 base from J, the junction kept 4 bases outside the gene matches. The germline gives CDR1 SGHDN, CDR2 FVKESK. Written as DNA, the CDR3 is TGTGCCAGCAGCCGCGGGGGGCCGCGCACAGATACGCAGTATTTT. Translation gives CASSRGGPRTDTQYF. Full variable domain (outside the CDR3, taken from reference TRBV14 and TRBJ2-3): EAGVTQFPSHSVIEKGQTVTLRCDPISGHDNLYWYRRVMGKEIKFLLHFVKESKQDESGMPNNRFLAERTGGTYSTLKVQPAELEDSGVYFCASSRGGPRTDTQYFGPGTRLTVL.

V gene TRBV2 combines with J gene TRBJ2-7; no clear D. This CDR3 contains 13 residues. V lost 0 bases and J lost 3, with 6 bases in between. From germline, CDR1 is SNHLY and CDR2 FYNNEI. CDR3 residues: CASSEAEYYEQYF. As DNA, the CDR3 is TGTGCCAGCAGTGAAGCGGAATACTACGAGCAGTACTTC.

The rearrangement uses TRBV9 and TRBJ2-1, with D maybe TRBD2 (6 bases). Germline V gene lookup returns CDR1 SGDLS and CDR2 YYNGEE. V was cut by 4 bases and J by 7 bases, with 12 bases left in between. CDR3 size: 13 residues. In DNA form, the CDR3 reads TGTGCCAGCAGCACCGCGGCGGGAAATGAGCAGTTCTTC. Its protein product is CASSTAAGNEQFF.

This clone was picked up one time. The chain employs TRBV18 and TRBJ2-2, with TRBD1 identical over 7 bases. Germline CDR1 KGHSH, CDR2 LQKENI. This CDR3 contains 15 residues. V lost 6 bases to trimming and J lost 1 base; unmatched junction nucleotides: 5. In DNA form, the CDR3 reads TGTGCCAGCTCCCTTGACAGGGAGAACACCGGGGAGCTGTTTTTT. The encoded protein is CASSLDRENTGELFF.

This rearrangement joins TRBV5-5 to TRBJ1-2, with 7 bases fitting TRBD1. The V segment lost 0 bases and the J segment 6 bases; nucleotides outside the gene matches: 2. This CDR3 spans 13 amino acids. Germline values: CDR1 SGHKS, CDR2 YYEKEE (reference sequence). CDR3 protein: CASSLGQGNGYTF. CDR3 nucleotides: TGTGCCAGCAGCTTGGGACAGGGTAATGGCTACACCTTC.

The rearrangement links TRBV6-1 to TRBJ1-2; TRBD1 aligns across 9 bases. Germline V CDR1 and CDR2: MNHNS, SASEGT. CDR3 length: 13 amino acids. V lost 8 bases and J lost 7; bases outside the gene matches: 8. DNA of the CDR3: TGTGCCAGCGCCCCGGGGACAGGGTTTGGCTACACCTTC. Translated: CASAPGTGFGYTF.

This clone was detected once. The chain couples TRBV11-3 to TRBJ2-1, with 8 bases aligning to TRBD2. CDR3 size: 14 residues. The ends lost 3 bases at V and 7 bases at J; junction bases unmatched: 5. Germline lookup yields CDR1 SGHNT and CDR2 YENEEA. CDR3 sequence (DNA): TGTGCCAGCAGCTTGAGCGGGGGTTGGAATGAGCAGTTCTTC. The encoded protein is CASSLSGGWNEQFF.

J is TRBJ1-2 and V is TRBV2; weak D call: TRBD1 (5 bases). This CDR3 has 13 amino acids. The V end was cut by 3 bases, the J end by 7 bases, with 12 bases between. Germline V gives CDR1 SNHLY, CDR2 FYNNEI. CDR3 nucleotides: TGTGCCAGCAGTGACCAGGGTCTGGGTGGCTACACCTTC. Translation gives CASSDQGLGGYTF.

The chain has TRBV5-1 and TRBJ2-1, with D perhaps matching TRBD1 (5 bases). The CDR3 loop spans 16 amino acids. Looked up from germline, CDR1 is SGHRS and CDR2 is YFSETQ. Trimming cost V 1 base and J 0 bases, with 11 bases left between them. CDR3 nucleotides: TGCGCCAGCAGCTTGAGGGTGACAGCCTCCTACAATGAGCAGTTCTTC. Translation: CASSLRVTASYNEQFF.

V usage is TRBV15 and J usage is TRBJ2-7, with unresolved D. This CDR3 has 13 residues. The germline V gene encodes CDR1 LNHNV and CDR2 YYDKDF (reference sequence). The germline V and J ends were trimmed by 4 bases and 3 bases, with 10 bases remaining between them. CDR3 DNA sequence: TGTGCCACCAGCACCGGGCAGCTCTACGAGCAGTACTTC. It translates to CATSTGQLYEQYF. Full variable domain (outside the CDR3, taken from reference TRBV15 and TRBJ2-7): DAMVIQNPRYQVTQFGKPVTLSCSQTLNHNVMYWYQQKSSQAPKLLFHYYDKDFNNEADTPDNFQSRRPNTSFCFLDIRSPGLGDTAMYLCATSTGQLYEQYFGPGTRLTVT.

This clone was seen a few times. The chain recombines TRBV11-2 with TRBJ2-1; TRBD2 aligns across 9 bases. The CDR3 covers 17 residues. The J segment lost 3 bases and the V segment lost 6 bases, leaving 12 bases of the junction unmatched. Looked up from germline, CDR1 is SGHAT and CDR2 is FQNNGV. CDR3 sequence reads: CASRQTSSSGVYNEQFF. The DNA for the CDR3 is TGTGCCAGCAGGCAGACGTCGTCTAGCGGGGTCTACAATGAGCAGTTCTTC. The full variable domain, its missing parts supplied by reference TRBV11-2 and TRBJ2-1, is EAGVAQSPRYKIIEKRQSVAFWCNPISGHATLYWYQQILGQGPKLLIQFQNNGVVDDSQLPKDRFSAERLKGVDSTLKIQPAKLEDSAVYLCASRQTSSSGVYNEQFFGPGTRLTVL.

The chain uses TRBV5-1 and TRBJ2-2; no firm D call. Germline CDR1 and CDR2: SGHRS and YFSETQ. The CDR3 is 15 amino acids. Deletions cut 1 base from V and 0 bases from J, with 7 bases between. The CDR3: CASSLYSPNTGELFF. DNA of the CDR3: TGCGCCAGCAGCTTGTACAGCCCGAACACCGGGGAGCTGTTTTTT.